The 24 T cell receptor beta chains reported below all come from one sample, sequenced in a study of T cell responses to AZD1222 COVID-19 vaccine. Clones were sequenced by immunoSEQ multiplex PCR, and TCRdb holds only the in-frame ones, with some missing. The sample carries tens of thousands of clones, roughly nine tenths recorded once. The sequenced sample was peripheral blood, obtained on day 0 of AZD1222 vaccination. These receptors all stem from an adult in good health.

The chain uses TRBV28 and TRBJ2-1; D call uncertain. This CDR3 has 11 amino acids. V shed 6 bases and J shed 9 bases, with 9 bases lying between them. CDR1 and CDR2 (germline): MDHEN, SYDVKM. CDR3 sequence (DNA): TGTGCCAGCAGCCTAGTAGGTGAGCAGTTCTTC. It encodes CASSLVGEQFF.

The chain employs TRBV6-5 and TRBJ2-5, with D perhaps TRBD2 (5 bases). This CDR3 has 14 amino acids. The germline V and J ends were trimmed by 6 bases and 5 bases, with 16 bases remaining between them. Per the germline V gene, CDR1 is MNHEY and CDR2 is SVGAGI. CDR3 sequence: CASSHQGRGETQYF. For the CDR3, the DNA is TGTGCCAGCAGCCATCAAGGGAGAGGGGAGACCCAGTACTTC.

This chain uses TRBV9 with TRBJ2-1, with TRBD2 matching over 10 bases. CDR1 and CDR2 from the germline V gene are SGDLS and YYNGEE. The CDR3 has 15 amino acids. The junction had 1 base not matched to a gene; V was cut back by 0 bases and J by 4 bases. CDR3 in DNA: TGTGCCAGCAGCGTAGGAGCGGGAGGGTACAATGAGCAGTTCTTC. It encodes CASSVGAGGYNEQFF.

J is TRBJ2-1 and V is TRBV9; D is uncertain. Per the germline V gene, CDR1 is SGDLS and CDR2 is YYNGEE. CDR3 length equals 17 residues. Trimming cost V 0 bases and J 0 bases, with 13 bases left between them. The CDR3 bases are TGTGCCAGCAGCGTAGCGATGGGCCTCAGCTCCTACAATGAGCAGTTCTTC. As protein: CASSVAMGLSSYNEQFF.

The chain combines TRBV18 with TRBJ2-7, with 11 bases lining up with TRBD1. From germline, CDR1 is KGHSH and CDR2 LQKENI. With 2 bases clipped from V and 7 bases from J, the junction kept 7 bases outside the gene matches. The CDR3 covers 15 residues. The CDR3 loop reads CASSPTGTGGEEQYF. The CDR3 region has the DNA TGTGCCAGCTCACCAACTGGGACAGGGGGAGAGGAGCAGTACTTC. The full variable domain, with the rest looked up from reference TRBV18 and TRBJ2-7, is NAGVMQNPRHLVRRRGQEARLRCSPMKGHSHVYWYRQLPEEGLKFMVYLQKENIIDESGMPKERFSAEFPKEGPSILRIQQVVRGDSAAYFCASSPTGTGGEEQYFGPGTRLTVT.

The chain carries TRBV12-3 or TRBV12-4 and TRBJ1-4, with TRBD1 as a possible D gene (5 bases). The CDR3 totals 11 residues. With 4 bases removed from V and 8 bases from J, the gap between germline ends came to 5 bases. CDR3 nucleotide sequence: TGTGCCAGCAGTTGGGGGGAAAAACTGTTTTTT. Its protein is CASSWGEKLFF.

V is TRBV7-3 and J is TRBJ2-2, with no clear D. This CDR3 region has 16 residues. Germline V gives CDR1 SGHTA, CDR2 FQGTGA. Between the trimmed V and J ends, which lost 5 bases and 2 bases, there was a span of 15 bases. In nucleotides, the CDR3 is TGTGCCAGCAGCCAAAGGCGGCCCAGAAACACCGGGGAGCTGTTTTTT. The encoded protein is CASSQRRPRNTGELFF.

The CDR3 loop is CASGLAGAPWDEQFF. CDR3 DNA sequence: TGTGCCAGCGGTCTAGCGGGAGCCCCCTGGGATGAGCAGTTCTTC. The chain has TRBV11-2 and TRBJ2-1; 10 bases are a match to TRBD2. V shed 8 bases, J shed 8 bases, and the junction held 12 bases outside the gene matches. Germline lookup yields CDR1 SGHAT and CDR2 FQNNGV. The CDR3 spans 15 residues.

This chain joins TRBV5-1 and TRBJ2-6; D is undetermined. V lost 4 bases to trimming and J lost 0 bases, with 8 bases between them. The CDR3 extends over 15 amino acids. Looked up from germline, CDR1 is SGHRS and CDR2 is YFSETQ. CDR3 region: CASSDSISGANVLTF. The DNA for the CDR3 is TGCGCCAGCAGCGACTCCATCTCTGGGGCCAACGTCCTGACTTTC. Using reference TRBV5-1 and TRBJ2-6 for the parts outside the CDR3, the full variable domain is KAGVTQTPRYLIKTRGQQVTLSCSPISGHRSVSWYQQTPGQGLQFLFEYFSETQRNKGNFPGRFSGRQFSNSRSEMNVSTLELGDSALYLCASSDSISGANVLTFGAGSRLTVL.

This clone was counted once. V usage is TRBV7-3 and J usage is TRBJ2-1; TRBD2 is a possible D gene (7 bases). Trimming removed 4 bases at V and 5 bases at J, with 15 bases between. The CDR3 covers 15 residues. In germline, CDR1 is SGHTA, CDR2 FQGTGA. The CDR3 DNA reads TGTGCCAGCAGCTCCGGTGGGGGGGCCCACAATGAGCAGTTCTTC. Translating gives CASSSGGGAHNEQFF.

The V call is TRBV3-1 (or the pseudogene TRBV3-2), the J call TRBJ1-3; a possible D gene is TRBD1 (6 bases). The V end was cut by 1 base, the J end by 2 bases, with 12 bases between. The germline gives CDR1 LGHDT, CDR2 YNNKEL (reference sequence). This CDR3 contains 16 residues. CDR3: CASSQGPGGAGNTIYF. The CDR3 DNA reads TGTGCCAGCAGCCAAGGTCCGGGGGGCGCTGGAAACACCATATATTTT.

The rearrangement joins TRBV21-1 to TRBJ2-2. TRBV21-1 is an annotated pseudogene. This CDR3 has 15 residues. CDR3 in amino acids: CASSKGDGNTGELFF. In DNA form, the CDR3 reads TGTGCCAGCAGCAAAGGGGACGGGAACACCGGGGAGCTGTTTTTT.

The J gene is TRBJ1-1, the V gene TRBV5-5; TRBD1 matches at 9 bases. The junction had 5 bases not matched to a gene; V was cut back by 4 bases and J by 4 bases. CDR3 length: 14 amino acids. CDR1 and CDR2 (germline): SGHKS, YYEKEE (reference sequence). The CDR3 sequence is CASSAGTGSTEAFF. Written as DNA, the CDR3 is TGTGCCAGCAGCGCCGGGACAGGGAGCACTGAAGCTTTCTTT.

The chain carries TRBV7-9 and TRBJ2-2; weak D call: TRBD1 (6 bases). Germline V gene data show CDR1 as SEHNR and CDR2 as FQNEAQ (reference sequence). V dropped 5 bases and J dropped 4 bases, with 20 bases sitting between them. The length of the CDR3 is 17 residues. The CDR3 DNA follows: TGTGCCAGCAGCGAGGACAGTCAAGAAACCTCCACCGGGGAGCTGTTTTTT. Amino acid sequence: CASSEDSQETSTGELFF.

This chain links TRBV9 with TRBJ2-7; D unresolved. Trimming left V 1 base short and J 2 bases short, with 13 bases between. Germline-derived CDR1 and CDR2 are SGDLS and YYNGEE. The length of the CDR3 is 15 residues. The CDR3 nucleotides are TGTGCCAGCAGCGTACGACCCGTGGCGACCTACGAGCAGTACTTC. As protein: CASSVRPVATYEQYF.

The rearrangement uses TRBV5-6 and TRBJ2-2; 8 bases are a match to TRBD1. CDR1 is SGHDT, CDR2 YYEEEE, per germline. V lost 7 bases, J lost 7 bases, and 6 bases stayed unmatched. The CDR3 covers 13 residues. The CDR3 is CASGRTGLGELFF. The CDR3 DNA sequence: TGTGCCAGCGGCAGGACAGGGCTCGGGGAGCTGTTTTTT.

The chain employs TRBV14 and TRBJ2-5; D remains ambiguous. The CDR3 is made up of 13 amino acids. The V gene lost 4 bases and the J gene lost 5 bases, with 11 bases spanning the gap. The germline V gene encodes CDR1 SGHDN and CDR2 FVKESK. DNA for the CDR3: TGTGCCAGCAGCCGGCGAGGTGGCGAGACCCAGTACTTC. This encodes CASSRRGGETQYF.

V is TRBV6-1 and J is TRBJ1-4; TRBD1 aligns across 7 bases. This CDR3 spans 15 amino acids. V lost 2 bases, J lost 8 bases, and 8 bases stayed unmatched. Germline CDR1 MNHNS, CDR2 SASEGT. The CDR3 sequence: CASSELQGVGEKLFF. CDR3 DNA sequence: TGTGCCAGCAGTGAACTGCAGGGGGTGGGGGAAAAACTGTTTTTT.

The chain employs TRBV27 and TRBJ2-7, with D hard to call. The CDR3 is 11 amino acids. V lost 11 bases to trimming and J lost 6 bases, with 14 bases between them. Germline V gene data show CDR1 as MNHEY and CDR2 as SMNVEV (reference sequence). CDR3 DNA: TGTGCCCCCACGCCTGACCGCGAGCAGTACTTC. Amino acids: CAPTPDREQYF.

The chain joins TRBV10-2 to TRBJ1-1, with no clear D. CDR1 is WSHSY and CDR2 is SAAADI in the germline V gene. The V gene lost 2 bases and the J gene lost 4 bases, with 23 bases spanning the gap. CDR3 length: 18 residues. The CDR3: CASSESPPSRVRGTEAFF. Here the CDR3 DNA reads TGCGCCAGCAGTGAGAGCCCGCCATCACGGGTTAGAGGCACTGAAGCTTTCTTT.

The chain joins TRBV29-1 to TRBJ1-1; unclear D gene. The V gene's germline CDR1 is SQVTM and CDR2 ANQGSEA. V was cut by 0 bases and J by 4 bases, with 15 bases left in between. The CDR3 consists of 15 residues. The DNA for the CDR3 is TGCAGCGTTGAAGATGCCCGGCGGGGTAGCACTGAAGCTTTCTTT. Its translation is CSVEDARRGSTEAFF.

The chain recombines TRBV7-3 with TRBJ2-5; 10 bases agree with TRBD2. This CDR3 is built from 13 residues. Germline values: CDR1 SGHTA, CDR2 FQGTGA. V shed 5 bases, J shed 5 bases, and the junction held 2 bases outside the gene matches. CDR3 protein: CASSRTSGETQYF. In DNA, the CDR3 is TGTGCCAGCAGCAGGACTAGCGGTGAGACCCAGTACTTC.

This clone was recorded a few times. This chain links TRBV2 with TRBJ1-4; no firm D call. In germline, CDR1 is SNHLY, CDR2 FYNNEI. V was clipped by 8 bases and J by 7 bases, with 11 bases between them. The CDR3 length is 12 residues. The CDR3 DNA reads TGTGCCAGCCGTGCGGAGGGTGAAAAACTGTTTTTT. This gives the protein CASRAEGEKLFF.

The J gene is TRBJ2-5, the V gene TRBV11-2, with 8 bases aligning to TRBD2. Germline CDR1 and CDR2: SGHAT and FQNNGV. This CDR3 comprises 17 residues. V lost 0 bases, J lost 4 bases, and 10 bases stayed unmatched. In DNA form, the CDR3 reads TGTGCCAGCAGCTTAGAGGTTCCCCATAGCGGGACAGAGACCCAGTACTTC. This sequence encodes CASSLEVPHSGTETQYF.